These 2 T cell receptor beta chains share one sample of origin, sequenced in a study of OX40 agonist ivuxolimab in advanced cancers. The data were produced by immunoSEQ multiplex PCR, yet TCRdb's version contains in-frame clones alone and is incomplete. Counted here are about 110,000 clones, around 90% occurring once; the ten biggest clones make up less than 0.35%. Sequences were derived from CD4+ or CD8+ T cells sorted from blood, sampled in a trial of the OX40 agonist ivuxolimab. These receptors were collected from an adult with an advanced solid tumor such as melanoma, head and neck, liver or kidney cancer.

This sequence joins TRBV2 and TRBJ2-3; D call uncertain. Germline V gene lookup returns CDR1 SNHLY and CDR2 FYNNEI. V was clipped by 2 bases and J by 5 bases, with 2 bases between them. The CDR3 has 11 amino acids. This CDR3 is CASSERDTQYF. The CDR3 DNA reads TGTGCCAGCAGTGAAAGAGATACGCAGTATTTT.

The V call is TRBV2, the J call TRBJ2-3, with 9 nucleotides matching TRBD2. V trimming: 7 bases; J trimming: 5 bases; junction bases outside the gene matches: 16. The CDR3 contains 17 residues. Per germline, CDR1 SNHLY and CDR2 FYNNEI. CDR3 in amino acids: CASKWVAGAMGGDTQYF. The CDR3 DNA follows: TGTGCCAGCAAGTGGGTAGCGGGGGCCATGGGAGGAGATACGCAGTATTTT.